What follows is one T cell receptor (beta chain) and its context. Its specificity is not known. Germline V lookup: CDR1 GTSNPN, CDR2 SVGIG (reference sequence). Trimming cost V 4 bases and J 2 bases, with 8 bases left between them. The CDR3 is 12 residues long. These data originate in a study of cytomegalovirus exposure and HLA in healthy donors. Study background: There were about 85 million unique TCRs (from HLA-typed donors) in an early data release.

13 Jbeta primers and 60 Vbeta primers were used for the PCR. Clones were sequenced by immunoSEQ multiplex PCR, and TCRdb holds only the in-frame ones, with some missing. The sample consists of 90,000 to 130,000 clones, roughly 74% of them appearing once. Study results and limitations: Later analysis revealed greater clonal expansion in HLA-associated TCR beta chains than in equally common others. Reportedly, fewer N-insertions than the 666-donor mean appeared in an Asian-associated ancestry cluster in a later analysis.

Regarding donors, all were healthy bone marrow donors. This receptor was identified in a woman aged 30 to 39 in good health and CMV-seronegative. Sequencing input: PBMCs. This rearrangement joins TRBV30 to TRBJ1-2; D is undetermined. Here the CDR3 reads CAWTEQNYGYTF. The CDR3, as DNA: TGTGCCTGGACGGAACAGAACTATGGCTACACCTTC.